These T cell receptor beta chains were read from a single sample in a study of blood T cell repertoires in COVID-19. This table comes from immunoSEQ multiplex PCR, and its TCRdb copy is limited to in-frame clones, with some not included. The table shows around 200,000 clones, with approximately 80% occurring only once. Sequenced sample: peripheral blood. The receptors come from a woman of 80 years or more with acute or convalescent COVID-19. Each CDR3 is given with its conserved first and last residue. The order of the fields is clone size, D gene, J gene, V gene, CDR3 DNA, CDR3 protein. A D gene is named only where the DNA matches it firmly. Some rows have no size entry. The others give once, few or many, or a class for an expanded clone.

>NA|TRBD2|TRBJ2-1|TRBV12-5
TGTGCTAGTGGTAACCTAGCGGGCAATGAGCAGTTCTTC
CASGNLAGNEQFF
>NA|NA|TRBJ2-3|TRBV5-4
TGTGCCAGCAGCTTGCCGTGGCCGGATACGCAGTATTTT
CASSLPWPDTQYF
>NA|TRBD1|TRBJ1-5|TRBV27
TGTGCCAGCAGTTCCGGGGGACAGGGAGGCAATCAGCCCCAGCATTTT
CASSSGGQGGNQPQHF
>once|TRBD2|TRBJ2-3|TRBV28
TGTGCCAGCAGAACCCGGGTTAGCGGGAGCCCAGATACGCAGTATTTT
CASRTRVSGSPDTQYF
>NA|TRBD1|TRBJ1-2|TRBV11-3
TGTGCCAGCAGCTTTCGGATGGGACAGGGTGGCTACGCCTTC
CASSFRMGQGGYAF
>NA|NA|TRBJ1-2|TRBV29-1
TGCAGCGTCGGGGGGGGGCTCGGCTATGGCTACACCTTC
CSVGGGLGYGYTF
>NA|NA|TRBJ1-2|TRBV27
TGTGCCAGCAGTTTCCGCGGGAACTATGGCTACACCTTC
CASSFRGNYGYTF
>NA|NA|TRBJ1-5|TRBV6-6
TGTGCCAGCAGCCACCGCGGGGGGCAAAATCAGCCCCAGCATTTT
CASSHRGGQNQPQHF
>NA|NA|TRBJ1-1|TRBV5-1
TGCGCCAGCAGCCCTTCCACGGCGGGGGCGGGGACTGAAGCTTTCTTT
CASSPSTAGAGTEAFF
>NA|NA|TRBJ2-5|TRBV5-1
TGCGCCAGCAGCTTCTTGGCCAGGGAAGAGACCCAGTACTTC
CASSFLAREETQYF
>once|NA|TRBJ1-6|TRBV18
TGTGCCAGCTCACCAGGGAGGCTTAATTCACCCCTCCACTTT
CASSPGRLNSPLHF
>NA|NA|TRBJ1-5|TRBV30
TGTGCCTGGAGTGAAATGAGGGATCAGCCCCAGCATTTT
CAWSEMRDQPQHF
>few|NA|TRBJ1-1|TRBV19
TGTGCCAGTAGTCCCGCAGGGCTCAACACTGAAGCTTTCTTT
CASSPAGLNTEAFF
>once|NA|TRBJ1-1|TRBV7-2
TGTGCCAGCAGCTTGTCCCGGGGGACTGAAGCTTTCTTT
CASSLSRGTEAFF
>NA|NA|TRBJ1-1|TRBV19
TGTGCCAGTAGGGCGGGGTTGAACACTGAAGCTTTCTTT
CASRAGLNTEAFF
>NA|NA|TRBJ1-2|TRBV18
TGTGCCAGCTCACCACGGGAAGGCCCGGGGGACTATGGCTACACCTTC
CASSPREGPGDYGYTF
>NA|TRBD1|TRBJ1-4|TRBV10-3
TGTGCCATCAGTCCAGGGGGGAATGAAAAACTGTTTTTT
CAISPGGNEKLFF
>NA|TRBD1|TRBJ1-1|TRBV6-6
TGTGCCAGCAGTCCCCGACAGGGGTGGGACACTGAAGCTTTCTTT
CASSPRQGWDTEAFF
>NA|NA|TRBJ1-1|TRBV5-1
TGCGCCAGCAGCCTGTCGGACACTCCCCTGGGCACTGAAGCTTTCTTT
CASSLSDTPLGTEAFF
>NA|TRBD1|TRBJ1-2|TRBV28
TGTGCCAGCAGTTTCTCCCGGGACAGCCACTATGGCTACACCTTC
CASSFSRDSHYGYTF
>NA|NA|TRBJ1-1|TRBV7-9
TGTGCCAGCAGCTTGGGGGGACCCGACACTGAAGCTTTCTTT
CASSLGGPDTEAFF
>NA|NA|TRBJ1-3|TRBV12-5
TGTGCTAGTGGTTTGCAGGCCTCTGGAAACACCATATATTTT
CASGLQASGNTIYF
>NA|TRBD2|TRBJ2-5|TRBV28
TGTGCCAGCAGGAAATTCGGGGGGTCCCAAGAGACCCAGTACTTC
CASRKFGGSQETQYF
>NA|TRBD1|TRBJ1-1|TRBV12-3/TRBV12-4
TGTGCCAGCATTTGGACAGGCGGCACTGAAGCTTTCTTT
CASIWTGGTEAFF
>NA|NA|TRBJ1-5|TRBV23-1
TGCGCCAGCAGTCAACACCTACTCAATCAGCCCCAGCATTTT
CASSQHLLNQPQHF
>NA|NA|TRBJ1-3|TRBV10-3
TGTGCCATCAGTGAGTCTGGAGGGACGGGAAACACCATATATTTT
CAISESGGTGNTIYF
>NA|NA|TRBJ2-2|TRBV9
TGTGCCAGCAGCGTAGCAGCGGTGAACACCGGGGAGCTGTTTTTT
CASSVAAVNTGELFF
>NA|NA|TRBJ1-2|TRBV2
TGTGCCAGCAGCGAGATCATTAACTATGGCTACACCTTC
CASSEIINYGYTF
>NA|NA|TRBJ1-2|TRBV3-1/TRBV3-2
TGTGCCAGCAGCCAAGAGGGGGCTGGCTACACCTTC
CASSQEGAGYTF
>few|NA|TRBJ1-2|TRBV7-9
TGTGCCAGCAGCTTCGACAGTTTACTAAAGTATGGCTACACCTTC
CASSFDSLLKYGYTF
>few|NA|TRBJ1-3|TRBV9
TGTGCCAGCAGCGTGGGTTTAGGGGAGGGAACTGGAAACACCATATATTTT
CASSVGLGEGTGNTIYF
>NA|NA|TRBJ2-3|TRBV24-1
TGTGCCACCAGTGACACAGATAGAAATACGCAGTATTTT
CATSDTDRNTQYF
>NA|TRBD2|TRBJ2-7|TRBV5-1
TGCGCCAGCAGCGATACTAGCGGCTACTCCTACGAGCAGTACTTC
CASSDTSGYSYEQYF
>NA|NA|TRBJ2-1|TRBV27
TGTGCCAGCAAATGGGGGGGCGAATACAATGAGCAGTTCTTC
CASKWGGEYNEQFF
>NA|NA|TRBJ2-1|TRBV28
TGTGCCAGCAGTTTCCGGGATCAGCAGTTCTTC
CASSFRDQQFF
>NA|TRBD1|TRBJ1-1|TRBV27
TGTGCCAGCAGTTTAGGAAGGGGGCTAATAACTGAAGCTTTCTTT
CASSLGRGLITEAFF
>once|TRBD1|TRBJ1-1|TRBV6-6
TGTGCCAGCAGTCGATCCGGGACAGGGCATGTGAACACTGAAGCTTTCTTT
CASSRSGTGHVNTEAFF